The rows below give T cell receptor beta chains drawn from one sample of a study of blood T cell repertoires in COVID-19. The method was immunoSEQ multiplex PCR; TCRdb's version includes in-frame clones alone and lacks a portion of them. The sample holds under 80,000 clones, about 90% seen once. The sample consisted of peripheral blood. All receptors derive from a man at least 80 years old in a cohort sampled during active COVID-19. Each CDR3 is given with its conserved first and last residue. A D gene is named only where the DNA matches it firmly. Part of the rows lack a size; the others show once, few, many or a class for expanded clones.

clone_size,v_call,cdr3_length,j_call,d_call,cdr3_aa,cdr3_nt
-,TRBV4-3,17,TRBJ1-5,TRBD1,CASSQVTGKLGNQPQHF,TGCGCCAGCAGCCAAGTGACAGGGAAATTGGGCAATCAGCCCCAGCATTTT
-,TRBV6-5,15,TRBJ1-1,TRBD1,CASTRQGLGKTEAFF,TGTGCCAGCACTCGACAGGGCCTAGGAAAGACTGAAGCTTTCTTT
-,TRBV12-5,16,TRBJ2-7,TRBD1,CASADPGQGYSYEQYF,TGTGCTAGTGCCGACCCCGGACAGGGGTACTCCTACGAGCAGTACTTC
-,TRBV6-5,14,TRBJ2-7,TRBD2,CASTPGTSSYEQYF,TGTGCCAGTACCCCCGGGACTAGCTCCTACGAGCAGTACTTC
-,TRBV11-3,14,TRBJ2-1,TRBD2,CASSLGLAVQEQFF,TGTGCCAGCAGCTTAGGACTAGCGGTTCAAGAGCAGTTCTTC
-,TRBV12-3/TRBV12-4,13,TRBJ1-1,TRBD1,CASSPRQGTEAFF,TGTGCCAGCAGTCCCAGACAGGGCACTGAAGCTTTCTTT
once,TRBV11-2,12,TRBJ2-1,-,CASSQGRGEQFF,TGTGCCAGCAGCCAGGGGAGGGGTGAGCAGTTCTTC
-,TRBV5-6,12,TRBJ2-7,-,CASSPYSGEQYF,TGTGCCAGCAGCCCCTACAGCGGCGAGCAGTACTTC
-,TRBV24-1,16,TRBJ2-2,TRBD2,CATSDSSGTSPGELFF,TGTGCCACCAGTGACTCTTCCGGGACTAGCCCCGGGGAGCTGTTTTTT
-,TRBV29-1,12,TRBJ2-1,-,CSVEGQGYEQFF,TGCAGCGTTGAAGGGCAGGGGTATGAGCAGTTCTTC
once,TRBV6-1,16,TRBJ1-6,-,CASSEGDYRVGSPLHF,TGTGCCAGCAGTGAAGGGGATTACAGGGTCGGTTCACCCCTCCACTTT
few,TRBV2,15,TRBJ2-5,TRBD2,CASSPGGSHQETQYF,TGTGCCAGCAGTCCGGGGGGGTCCCACCAAGAGACCCAGTACTTC
-,TRBV28,15,TRBJ1-5,-,CASRIPGGGYQPQHF,TGTGCCAGCAGGATCCCGGGAGGAGGCTATCAGCCCCAGCATTTT